The 15 T cell receptor beta chains given below trace back to one sample, sequenced in a study of T cell changes during pregnancy in multiple sclerosis. Sequencing used immunoSEQ multiplex PCR; TCRdb keeps in-frame clones, though not all of them. There are roughly 40,000 clones in the sample; about 91% occur only once, and about 2.1% lies in the top ten. Sample: CD4+ T cells from peripheral blood mononuclear cells, taken after pregnancy. The receptors derive from a female donor in good health, enrolled as a control in a pregnancy study.

The rearrangement uses TRBV9 and TRBJ2-3; D ambiguous. The CDR3 length is 13 residues. CDR1 SGDLS and CDR2 YYNGEE come from the germline V gene. V was pared by 5 bases and J by 2 bases, with 9 bases between. CDR3 loop: CASSDHYTDTQYF. The CDR3, as DNA: TGTGCCAGCAGTGACCACTACACAGATACGCAGTATTTT.

This clone was seen more than once but under ten times. The chain combines TRBV7-2 with TRBJ1-6; D gene unclear. V was clipped by 5 bases and J by 10 bases, with 9 bases between them. The CDR3 consists of 12 residues. CDR1 and CDR2 from the germline V gene are SGHTA and FQGNSA. CDR3 DNA sequence: TGTGCCAGCAGCCATTTGGGCTCACCCCTCCACTTT. Residues: CASSHLGSPLHF.

The chain carries TRBV4-1 and TRBJ2-6; maybe TRBD1 (6 bases). The CDR3 totals 18 residues. V shed 0 bases and J shed 2 bases, with 14 bases lying between them. Germline CDR1 reads MGHRA; CDR2 reads YSYEKL. In nucleotides, the CDR3 is TGCGCCAGCAGCCAAGATCCCGGACAGCTGGCTGGGGCCAACGTCCTGACTTTC. Its translation: CASSQDPGQLAGANVLTF.

This chain joins TRBV7-6 and TRBJ2-5; 11 nucleotides align to TRBD2. CDR1 and CDR2 from the germline V gene are SGHVS and FNYEAQ. The trim removed 1 base at V and 5 bases at J, leaving 15 bases unmatched. This CDR3 is built from 19 residues. CDR3 amino acids: CASSLGRASGRPGYETQYF. The CDR3 coding sequence is TGTGCCAGCAGCTTAGGTCGGGCTAGCGGGAGGCCGGGTTATGAGACCCAGTACTTC. The full variable domain, with the rest looked up from reference TRBV7-6 and TRBJ2-5, is GAGVSQSPRYKVTKRGQDVALRCDPISGHVSLYWYRQALGQGPEFLTYFNYEAQQDKSGLPNDRFSAERPEGSISTLTIQRTEQRDSAMYRCASSLGRASGRPGYETQYFGPGTRLLVL.

J is TRBJ1-5 and V is TRBV28, with a weak D call TRBD1 (6 bases). The CDR3 is 12 amino acids. The ends were cut back, 5 bases at V and 10 bases at J, with 12 bases in the middle. Germline loops: CDR1 MDHEN, CDR2 SYDVKM. The CDR3 DNA follows: TGTGCCAGCAGTCTACAGGGAAATCCCCAGCATTTT. This gives the protein CASSLQGNPQHF.

This clone has a single count. CDR3: CAIMQGGGGEQYF. The CDR3 DNA is TGTGCCATCATGCAGGGTGGGGGGGGAGAGCAGTACTTC. This rearrangement joins TRBV10-3 to TRBJ2-7; 7 bases agree with TRBD2. The CDR3 sequence is 13 residues long. V shed 7 bases, J shed 7 bases, and the junction held 10 bases outside the gene matches. Germline V gives CDR1 ENHRY, CDR2 SYGVKD.

The rearrangement uses TRBV28 and TRBJ2-5; D unclear. V lost 6 bases and J lost 0, with 14 bases in between. CDR3 length: 15 residues. Germline CDR1 MDHEN, CDR2 SYDVKM. CDR3 nucleotides: TGTGCCAGCAGGTCCCGGGTTTCGTACCAAGAGACCCAGTACTTC. Residues: CASRSRVSYQETQYF.

The DNA of the CDR3 is TGTGCCAGCAGCTTAGCTTTTTGGCCAGGGGGAAGGATTCAGCCCCAGCATTTT. Protein product: CASSLAFWPGGRIQPQHF. This chain joins TRBV7-9 and TRBJ1-5, with 7 positions matching TRBD1. The CDR3 length is 18 residues. V shed 0 bases and J 6 bases; nucleotides not matched to a gene: 14. Germline-derived CDR1 and CDR2 are SEHNR and FQNEAQ (reference sequence).

The rearrangement joins TRBV2 to TRBJ1-5, with D unresolved. This CDR3 is 12 amino acids long. The germline gives CDR1 SNHLY, CDR2 FYNNEI. Trimming removed 2 bases from V and 4 bases from J, with 3 bases in between. The CDR3 is CASSESNQPQHF. The DNA of the CDR3 is TGTGCCAGCAGTGAATCGAATCAGCCCCAGCATTTT.

CDR3 sequence: CASRQTGQNYGYTF. In nucleotides, the CDR3 is TGTGCCAGCAGGCAGACAGGGCAAAACTATGGCTACACCTTC. This chain joins TRBV2 and TRBJ1-2; 7 bases are a match to TRBD1. This CDR3 spans 14 amino acids. CDR1 and CDR2 (germline): SNHLY, FYNNEI. V was clipped by 6 bases and J by 2 bases; unmatched bases: 6.

The CDR3 region is CASSVVLGTDTQYF. CDR3 nucleotides: TGTGCCAGCAGCGTAGTCCTCGGCACAGATACGCAGTATTTT. This chain joins TRBV9 and TRBJ2-3, with unresolved D. Germline V gives CDR1 SGDLS, CDR2 YYNGEE. The CDR3 length is 14 residues. Deletions cut 0 bases from V and 1 base from J, with 6 bases between.

This clone was found once. The chain employs TRBV10-3 and TRBJ2-5, with TRBD2 matching over 10 bases. Germline V gives CDR1 ENHRY, CDR2 SYGVKD. The V and J ends lost 3 bases and 5 bases, in that order; junction bases with no gene match: 3. CDR3 length: 14 amino acids. Here the CDR3 DNA reads TGTGCCATCAGTGACACGACTAGCGGGGAGACCCAGTACTTC. Its protein is CAISDTTSGETQYF.

CDR3 in DNA: TGTGCCAGCAAACACCTAACTACAACCCCCGGGGAGCTGTTTTTT. Its translation is CASKHLTTTPGELFF. The V call is TRBV11-3, the J call TRBJ2-2; no clear D. Per germline, CDR1 SGHNT and CDR2 YENEEA. The CDR3 has 15 residues. V lost 7 bases to trimming and J lost 6 bases, with 18 bases between them.

The chain uses TRBV27 and TRBJ1-5; TRBD1 matches at 7 bases. The germline V gene encodes CDR1 MNHEY and CDR2 SMNVEV (reference sequence). CDR3 length: 16 amino acids. V gave up 4 bases and J gave up 8 bases; unmatched junction bases: 14. CDR3 nucleotides: TGTGCCAGCAGTTCCCTCGCCGGGGACAGTCGTGAGCCCCAGCATTTT. It codes for CASSSLAGDSREPQHF.

V and J are TRBV6-5 and TRBJ2-2; weak D call: TRBD1 (5 bases). The V gene lost 6 bases and the J gene lost 4 bases, with 15 bases spanning the gap. This CDR3 region has 15 residues. Germline V gene sequence: CDR1 MNHEY, CDR2 SVGAGI. CDR3 DNA sequence: TGTGCCAGCAGAAGGCAGGGTCACGTCACCGGGGAGCTGTTTTTT. Its translation: CASRRQGHVTGELFF.